This T cell receptor (beta chain) was obtained from a study of T cells in Graves' hyperthyroidism and ophthalmopathy. Germline V gene lookup returns CDR1 SGHRS and CDR2 YFSETQ. The ends lost 4 bases at V and 0 bases at J; junction bases unmatched: 11. This CDR3 has 19 residues. The sample holds a few counts of this clonotype. Amplification targeted TCR beta CDR3 regions from RNA transcripts. The HTBI primer set drove a first-round RT-PCR of the TCR CDR3. A single record per CDR3 protein comes from TCRdb applying MiXCR to the multiplex PCR reads. This sample carries around 560,000 distinct CDR3 sequences, over 15% of them seen once, and the ten largest clones take 18%.

Sample: blood. This chain uses TRBV5-1 with TRBJ2-1, with 12 bases lining up with TRBD2. This clonotype was sampled from a young woman with Graves' hyperthyroidism. The CDR3 DNA is TGCGCCAGCAGCCGCACCGGGACTAGCGGGCCTAGCTCCTACAATGAGCAGTTCTTC. Translated: CASSRTGTSGPSSYNEQFF.